This T cell receptor (beta chain) was sequenced for a study of tissue T cells after allogeneic stem cell transplantation (dated by TCRdb to the early 2020s). A note on the overall study: Using research autopsies of patients with and without GVHD, plus mouse models of GVHD, the study profiled TCR beta repertoires across many tissues. The human arm was conducted as a prospective observational study, and neither blinding nor randomization was performed. Study-wide conclusions, independent of this receptor: A small and clinically heterogeneous patient cohort was studied, and sampling depth was acknowledged as a limitation. Within patients, how anatomically similar the tissues were was a key factor in shaping TCR repertoire composition, regardless of disease or transplant status. Blood and spleen T cells captured only a limited portion of the TCR repertoire detected in tissues, in both patients and mice. Which tissue TCRs were alloreactive or antigen-specific was not determined in the study, and some clones might have been persisting host cells. Not many T cell clones showed up in more than one patient, yet clustering based on motifs uncovered repertoire signatures that were shared across patients in a tissue-specific way.

This clone qualifies as medium-sized (0.01 to 0.1%). This clone's antigen is unknown. Because the receptor is murine, the gene names and germline sequences shown are mouse ones. Read coverage stops 1 residue before the CDR3 terminus; the germline J gene supplies the remainder. From cysteine to phenylalanine, the CDR3 is 14 amino acids long. The DNA covers only part of the CDR3, 39 bases in frame from base 1. Compared with germline, V lacks 3 bases and J lacks 4 bases; bases without a gene match: 3. The germline V gene specifies SGHSA as CDR1 and FRNQAP as CDR2. Receptor libraries were prepared by the immunoSEQ multiplex PCR assay. Adaptive Biotechnologies performed the TCRbeta CDR3 sequencing at survey depth and reported CDR3 sequences, V/J genes, productive frequency and template counts. TCR beta CDR3 regions were amplified from genomic DNA instead of RNA. The authors processed their data as follows. Jensen-Shannon divergence served to quantify pairwise repertoire overlap between tissues, with 0 meaning identical and 1 meaning complete divergence. Based on pairwise JSD values, tissues were grouped by single-linkage agglomerative hierarchical clustering, and the results were shown as dendrograms. GLIPH2 was applied to all patient samples using simulation_depth 1000, kmer_min_depth 3, and cdr3_length_cutoff 8, and only groups with more than two unique CDR3s were retained. In a standardized tissue-overlap score, Jaccard GLIPH-group overlap across patients was extrapolated to a standard repertoire size of 1000 clones. To look at how diversity was associated with clinical or experimental variables, linear mixed-effect models were used, with tissue treated as a fixed effect and individual treated as a random effect. TCRdb retrieved this table from immuneACCESS and kept in-frame rearrangements only. Not all clones are present; in checked studies, unresolved V genes account for under half, and no reason is known for the remainder. V, J and clone size reflect that table, while D and trimming were determined from the DNA. The sample records around 7,000 clones, roughly half of which are singletons. The top ten clones comprise roughly an eighth of the sample.

The time point label corresponds to: mouse harvest day 7 after allogeneic transplant. Mouse grafts combined 10^7 T-cell-depleted bone marrow cells with 10^6 splenic CD5+ T cells, given via tail vein injection. To model GVHD in mice, a major MHC-mismatch B6 (H2b) into BALB/c (H2d) model was used, and tissues were profiled at day 7 or 14. On day 7 or 14 post-transplant, mouse tissues and retro-orbital blood were harvested with separate sterile tools for each animal, and livers were flushed before harvest. Before genomic DNA isolation with the DNeasy Blood & Tissue Kit, mouse tissues were minced with razor blades in buffered saline.

The chain couples TRBV16 to TRBJ2-3; the central 8 bases match TRBD2. The sequencing sample was made of lymph node tissue. The sequence came from a female BALB/c mouse given C57BL/6 T cells with graft-versus-host disease after an allogeneic hematopoietic cell transplant. The CDR3 reads as follows: CASSLGGRPETLYF. The covered CDR3 bases are TGTGCAAGCAGCTTGGGGGGGCGCCCAGAAACGCTGTAT.